This record looks at one TCR beta chain sequence and its context. This record comes from a study of control samples from healthy donors and cancer patients. V was pared by 6 bases and J by 4 bases, with 15 bases of the junction left unmatched. This CDR3 comprises 17 residues. Germline CDR1 reads MDHEN; CDR2 reads SYDVKM. TCRdb's table, derived via immunoSEQ multiplex PCR, lists solely in-frame clones and lacks some. Of 60,000 to 75,000 clones listed, more than 70% are singletons. Sequencing was performed on PBMCs. The rearrangement uses TRBV28 and TRBJ2-5; 9 bases match TRBD1. The receptor comes from a woman aged 50 to 65 with head and neck cancer. In DNA, the CDR3 is TGTGCCAGCAGCTCCCGATTTAGGGGACAGGGAAGAGAGACCCAGTACTTC. Its translation: CASSSRFRGQGRETQYF.